The TCR beta chain under discussion was sequenced for a study of technical replicates of blood from a handful of donors. Germline V CDR1 and CDR2: LNHDA, SQIVND (reference sequence). The CDR3 has 16 residues. Trimming took 4 bases from V and 0 from J, leaving 15 bases between them. Profiling relied on immunoSEQ multiplex PCR, and the TCRdb table lists in-frame clones only, not all of them. Altogether approximately 80,000 clones are present, around 89% being singletons, with the ten largest covering roughly 0.38%. This sequence originates from a human donor in good health. This chain uses TRBV19 with TRBJ2-5, with D possibly matching TRBD2 (5 bases). The sequenced sample consisted of T cells isolated from PBMCs. The CDR3 region has the DNA TGTGCCAGTAGTAGAGGAGGCGGGCTGTACCAAGAGACCCAGTACTTC. Encoded protein: CASSRGGGLYQETQYF.